A single sample gave rise to the 2 T cell receptor beta chains below, sequenced in a study of cytomegalovirus exposure and HLA in healthy donors. PCR was performed using 60 Vbeta and 13 Jbeta primers. Clones were read by immunoSEQ multiplex PCR, and TCRdb kept only the in-frame ones, dropping some. Among around 140,000 clones listed, around 78% were seen once. The sequenced material came from PBMCs. The receptors derive from a woman between 18 and 30 years old in good health and CMV-seronegative.

This clone was seen only a few times. The gene calls are TRBV9 and TRBJ2-1; 10 nucleotides align to TRBD2. The CDR3 runs to 15 residues. J gave up 7 bases and V 4 bases, and 8 bases lay outside the gene matches. Germline CDR1 reads SGDLS; CDR2 reads YYNGEE. This chain's CDR3 is CASSPLAGALNEQFF. The DNA of the CDR3 is TGTGCCAGCAGCCCCCTAGCGGGAGCTCTAAATGAGCAGTTCTTC.

This clone was counted a single time. The rearrangement uses TRBV29-1 and TRBJ1-1, with 7 bases matching TRBD1. Germline V gene sequence: CDR1 SQVTM, CDR2 ANQGSEA. V was clipped by 4 bases and J by 3 bases; unmatched bases: 8. This CDR3 region has 14 residues. The CDR3 sequence is CSVVGQGVYTEAFF. The CDR3 nucleotides are TGCAGCGTTGTCGGCCAGGGGGTTTACACTGAAGCTTTCTTT. The full variable domain, rest sourced from reference TRBV29-1 and TRBJ1-1, is SAVISQKPSRDICQRGTSLTIQCQVDSQVTMMFWYRQQPGQSLTLIATANQGSEATYESGFVIDKFPISRPNLTFSTLTVSNMSPEDSSIYLCSVVGQGVYTEAFFGQGTRLTVV.